These 30 T cell receptor beta chains originate from one sample sequenced in a study of neurological immune-mediated disorders. A single record per CDR3 protein comes from TCRdb applying MiXCR to the 5' RACE reads. The repertoire holds 65,000 to 75,000 distinct CDR3 sequences, with roughly 4.9% as singletons. The sequencing input was PBMCs. The origin of the receptors is a woman in her 70s with multiple sclerosis.

This clonotype appeared many times. This sequence joins TRBV5-1 and TRBJ2-3, with 7 positions matching TRBD1. Trimming took 9 bases from V and 2 from J; bases not matched to a gene: 15. Per germline, CDR1 SGHRS and CDR2 YFSETQ. The CDR3 has 16 amino acids. The CDR3 coding sequence is TGCGCCACCCGCCAGGGCGGACAGGCGACCACAGATACGCAGTATTTT. This codes for CATRQGGQATTDTQYF.

This clonotype was seen ten or more times. V usage is TRBV27 and J usage is TRBJ1-2; unclear D gene. Per germline, CDR1 MNHEY and CDR2 SMNVEV (reference sequence). The CDR3 spans 16 residues. Trimming stripped 3 bases from V and 6 bases from J, with 20 bases between. The CDR3 reads CASSFKTGYNYNGYTF. CDR3 in DNA: TGTGCCAGCAGTTTTAAGACGGGGTACAACTATAATGGCTACACCTTC.

This clonotype was counted only a few times. The chain couples TRBV12-3 or TRBV12-4 to TRBJ2-7, with 7 nucleotides matching TRBD1. The CDR3 is 14 residues long. Trimming at V came to 5 bases and at J to 6 bases, leaving 10 bases not matched to a gene. In DNA, the CDR3 is TGTGCCAGCAGTCAAAACCGACAGGGTGGCGAGCAGTACTTC. Translating it yields CASSQNRQGGEQYF.

This clonotype was seen repeatedly, ten times or more. The chain recombines TRBV29-1 with TRBJ2-4; D perhaps matches TRBD1 (7 bases). V was cut by 1 base and J by 0 bases, with 13 bases left in between. Germline CDR1 and CDR2: SQVTM and ANQGSEA. CDR3 length: 16 amino acids. CDR3 region: CSVEGRGVLAKNIQYF. The CDR3 nucleotides read TGCAGCGTTGAAGGCAGGGGGGTACTAGCCAAAAACATTCAGTACTTC.

Ten or more counts support this clonotype. The chain carries TRBV29-1 and TRBJ2-7; 15 bases align to TRBD2. There are 17 residues in the CDR3. Trimming removed 3 bases from V and 3 bases from J; junction bases left unmatched: 9. Germline V gene sequence: CDR1 SQVTM, CDR2 ANQGSEA. The CDR3 sequence is CSVDGLAGGPFSYEQYF. CDR3 nucleotide sequence: TGCAGCGTTGACGGACTAGCGGGAGGGCCATTCAGCTACGAGCAGTACTTC.

On this clonotype itself: This may be a read error: a much more frequent sequence differs by one nucleotide. The chain uses TRBV18 and TRBJ2-1; D is unclear. With 4 bases removed from V and 5 bases from J, the gap between germline ends came to 12 bases. The germline gives CDR1 KGHSH, CDR2 LQKENI. The CDR3 contains 14 residues. The CDR3 sequence: CASSQPHGDNEQFF. The CDR3 DNA follows: TGTGCCAGCTCACAACCTCATGGGGACAATGAGCAGTTCTTC.

This clonotype appeared many times. V is TRBV15 and J is TRBJ1-1; D not resolved. The CDR3 contains 15 residues. CDR1 LNHNV and CDR2 YYDKDF come from the germline V gene (reference sequence). Trimming shortened V by 3 bases and J by 3 bases, and 14 bases separated the two germline ends. CDR3: CATSREDGPYTEAFF. DNA for the CDR3: TGTGCCACCAGCAGGGAGGACGGACCGTACACTGAAGCTTTCTTT.

This clonotype was observed at least ten times. V is TRBV5-4 and J is TRBJ2-3; D gene unclear. V gave up 0 bases and J gave up 9 bases, with 8 bases separating them. In germline, CDR1 is SGHNT, CDR2 YYREEE (reference sequence). The CDR3 length is 12 residues. The CDR3 region has the DNA TGTGCCAGCAGCTTGGGTACGTCCACGCAGTATTTT. It yields the protein CASSLGTSTQYF.

This clonotype was counted at least ten times. This chain joins TRBV9 and TRBJ2-7; D is possibly TRBD1 (5 bases). V was clipped by 3 bases and J by 5 bases, with 18 bases between them. Germline assignment: CDR1 SGDLS and CDR2 YYNGEE. This CDR3 contains 15 residues. The CDR3, as DNA: TGTGCCAGCAGCGGAGACCCGGCAGGGCGGAACGAGCAGTACTTC. Amino acid sequence: CASSGDPAGRNEQYF.

CDR3 nucleotide sequence: TGCAGTGCTAGAGATCAGCAGCGGGGCTACAATGAGCAGTTCTTC. As protein: CSARDQQRGYNEQFF. The chain joins TRBV20-1 to TRBJ2-1; 7 bases agree with TRBD2. Germline CDR1 reads DFQATT; CDR2 reads SNEGSKA (reference sequence). The CDR3 has 15 residues. The trim removed 0 bases at V and 3 bases at J, leaving 5 bases unmatched.

The sample holds many counts of this clonotype. The rearrangement uses TRBV4-1 and TRBJ1-5; 10 bases agree with TRBD1. Looked up from germline, CDR1 is MGHRA and CDR2 is YSYEKL. V was clipped by 1 base and J by 1 base; unmatched bases: 10. This CDR3 is 19 amino acids long. The DNA of the CDR3 is TGCGCCAGCAGCCAAGCGGGGGACAGGGGCAAGGCGAGCAATCAGCCCCAGCATTTT. It translates to CASSQAGDRGKASNQPQHF.

This clonotype came up many times. The chain recombines TRBV3-1 with TRBJ2-7; 8 bases match TRBD2. The junction had 18 bases not matched to a gene; V was cut back by 4 bases and J by 4 bases. The CDR3 spans 18 residues. Germline V gene lookup returns CDR1 LGHDT and CDR2 YNNKEL (reference sequence). CDR3 coding DNA: TGTGCCAGCAGCCCTCTTCGTCCCGGGACTAGGGGCTTATACGAGCAGTACTTC. This sequence encodes CASSPLRPGTRGLYEQYF.

The CDR3 DNA reads TGTGCCAGCAGCCCGGACAGGGTGAATGAAAAACTGTTTTTT. Its protein is CASSPDRVNEKLFF. The rearrangement uses TRBV7-2 and TRBJ1-4, with 8 bases that match TRBD1. The ends lost 5 bases at V and 5 bases at J; junction bases unmatched: 4. From germline, CDR1 is SGHTA and CDR2 FQGNSA. The CDR3 contains 14 residues.

This clonotype was counted ten times or more. CDR3: CASSPGTSGYEQYF. The CDR3 bases are TGTGCCAGCAGCCCCGGGACTAGCGGCTACGAGCAGTACTTC. V usage is TRBV7-2 and J usage is TRBJ2-7; 11 positions match TRBD2. Per germline, CDR1 SGHTA and CDR2 FQGNSA. This CDR3 spans 14 amino acids. With V trimmed by 5 bases and J by 3 bases, 3 bases remained unmatched.

This clonotype has ten or more counts. The chain uses TRBV20-1 and TRBJ2-3; 7 bases align to TRBD2. The CDR3 runs 14 residues. Per germline, CDR1 DFQATT and CDR2 SNEGSKA (reference sequence). With V trimmed by 3 bases and J by 4 bases, 7 bases remained unmatched. The CDR3 sequence: CSARSGLDPDTQYF. CDR3 in DNA: TGCAGTGCTAGGTCCGGACTAGATCCAGATACGCAGTATTTT.

This clonotype was detected ten times or more. The rearrangement joins TRBV6-2 or TRBV6-3 to TRBJ2-7, with D possibly being TRBD2 (6 bases). V was pared by 2 bases and J by 2 bases, with 16 bases between. Germline CDR1 MNHEY, CDR2 SVGEGT. The CDR3 sequence is 16 residues long. CDR3 in amino acids: CASSYPKERVPYEQYF. The CDR3 DNA reads TGTGCCAGCAGTTACCCCAAGGAGCGGGTTCCCTACGAGCAGTACTTC.

The CDR3 region is CASSYTGSQPQHF. The CDR3 nucleotides are TGTGCCAGCAGTTATACTGGTTCTCAGCCCCAGCATTTT. The chain is built from TRBV27 and TRBJ1-5; no clear D gene. There are 13 residues in the CDR3. Germline CDR1 reads MNHEY; CDR2 reads SMNVEV (reference sequence). The germline V and J ends were trimmed by 4 bases and 6 bases, with 10 bases remaining between them.

This clonotype was counted at least ten times. The chain recombines TRBV29-1 with TRBJ2-7; a weak D match, TRBD2 (6 bases). Between the trimmed V and J ends, which lost 5 bases and 6 bases, there was a span of 17 bases. This CDR3 spans 13 amino acids. Germline V CDR1 and CDR2: SQVTM, ANQGSEA. CDR3 amino acids: CSVRLDWGGEQYF. Written as DNA, the CDR3 is TGCAGCGTTCGGTTGGACTGGGGAGGCGAGCAGTACTTC.

This clonotype occurred many times. The chain joins TRBV20-1 to TRBJ1-1, with TRBD1 as a possible D gene (6 bases). The CDR3 is 14 amino acids. Germline-derived CDR1 and CDR2 are DFQATT and SNEGSKA (reference sequence). V was clipped by 3 bases and J by 0 bases, with 11 bases between them. The CDR3, as DNA: TGCAGTGCTAGGGCAACAGGGCTGAACACTGAAGCTTTCTTT. As protein: CSARATGLNTEAFF.

Turning to this clonotype: This may come from a read error, since a much larger clone is one base off. The chain couples TRBV5-8 to TRBJ1-2; D not resolved. The length of the CDR3 is 13 residues. CDR1 SGHTS and CDR2 YDEGEE come from the germline V gene. V dropped 5 bases and J dropped 5 bases, with 13 bases sitting between them. The CDR3, as DNA: TGTGCCAGCAGACATAAGGCCGGGTATGGCTACACCTTC. As protein: CASRHKAGYGYTF.

The chain combines TRBV29-1 with TRBJ1-1; D gene ambiguous. The CDR3 consists of 15 residues. Germline V gene sequence: CDR1 SQVTM, CDR2 ANQGSEA. V was trimmed by 5 bases and J by 3 bases, leaving 19 bases between them. The CDR3: CSVLTRWRWDTEAFF. Written as DNA, the CDR3 is TGCAGCGTTTTAACCAGGTGGCGGTGGGACACTGAAGCTTTCTTT.

This clonotype showed up many times. The rearrangement joins TRBV5-1 to TRBJ1-1, with 7 bases lining up with TRBD1. The CDR3 is 16 amino acids. Germline V gene sequence: CDR1 SGHRS, CDR2 YFSETQ. After removal of 4 bases from V and 0 bases from J, the junction contained 9 bases not matched to a gene. CDR3 coding DNA: TGCGCCAGCAGCCTTACCCCGGACAGGATGAACACTGAAGCTTTCTTT. Amino acids: CASSLTPDRMNTEAFF.

The table lists this clonotype with many counts. V is TRBV15 and J is TRBJ2-2; D gene unclear. Trimming shortened V by 0 bases and J by 9 bases, and 11 bases separated the two germline ends. Germline lookup yields CDR1 LNHNV and CDR2 YYDKDF (reference sequence). This CDR3 spans 14 amino acids. As DNA, the CDR3 is TGTGCCACCAGCAGAGATCGCGGTTCCAGGGAGCTGTTTTTT. It is translated as CATSRDRGSRELFF.

This rearrangement joins TRBV11-2 to TRBJ2-1; D is possibly TRBD2 (6 bases). The germline gives CDR1 SGHAT, CDR2 FQNNGV. V was cut by 5 bases and J by 7 bases, with 18 bases left in between. The CDR3 contains 15 residues. CDR3 residues: CASSPEAGRRNEQFF. The CDR3 DNA follows: TGTGCCAGCAGCCCCGAAGCCGGGAGAAGGAATGAGCAGTTCTTC.

The chain uses TRBV5-1 and TRBJ2-1; 7 bases map to TRBD2. This CDR3 spans 16 amino acids. Germline values: CDR1 SGHRS, CDR2 YFSETQ. The junction had 8 bases not matched to a gene; V was cut back by 5 bases and J by 0 bases. Here the CDR3 reads CASSPQAGLSYNEQFF. The CDR3 DNA is TGCGCCAGCAGTCCCCAAGCGGGACTCTCCTACAATGAGCAGTTCTTC.

This clonotype was counted many times. The CDR3 DNA reads as TGTGCCAGCAGGATACTGGACAGTGTCTATGGCTACACCTTC. This sequence encodes CASRILDSVYGYTF. This chain uses TRBV6-6 with TRBJ1-2, with a possible D match to TRBD1 (6 bases). Trimming removed 6 bases at V and 4 bases at J, with 15 bases between. CDR1 is MNHNY, CDR2 SVGAGI, per germline (reference sequence). The CDR3 sequence is 14 residues long.

This clonotype has ten or more counts. The rearrangement uses TRBV27 and TRBJ1-2; 7 nucleotides match TRBD1. The germline CDR1 and CDR2 sequences are MNHEY and SMNVEV (reference sequence). J gave up 4 bases and V 5 bases, and 7 bases lay outside the gene matches. The CDR3 loop spans 14 amino acids. The CDR3 spells CASSGPTGVYGYTF. The CDR3 DNA follows: TGTGCCAGCAGTGGCCCTACAGGGGTCTATGGCTACACCTTC.

This clonotype appeared many times. V usage is TRBV12-3 or TRBV12-4 and J usage is TRBJ2-7; 10 positions match TRBD2. The CDR3 sequence is 13 residues long. Unmatched junction bases numbered 4, after V lost 7 bases and J lost 4 bases. This CDR3 is CASKASGSYEQYF. DNA for the CDR3: TGTGCCAGCAAAGCTAGCGGGAGTTACGAGCAGTACTTC.

For this clonotype: One junction end disagrees with the germline gene, perhaps due to a read error. The V gene is TRBV5-5, the J gene TRBJ1-2; no clear D gene. Germline CDR1 and CDR2: SGHKS and YYEKEE (reference sequence). CDR3 length: 17 amino acids. CDR3 sequence reads: CASSLEFSNTNSYGYTF. The CDR3 DNA sequence: TGTGCAAGCAGCTTGGAGTTTTCAAACACCAATTCCTATGGCTACACCTTC.

In its sample, this clonotype was seen many times. J is TRBJ1-1 and V is TRBV5-1; TRBD1 is a possible D gene (6 bases). The CDR3 is 14 amino acids. CDR1 and CDR2 (germline): SGHRS, YFSETQ. V was trimmed by 4 bases and J by 1 base, leaving 11 bases between them. This CDR3 reads CASSGGRQNTEAFF. The DNA for the CDR3 is TGCGCCAGCAGCGGGGGCAGACAGAACACTGAAGCTTTCTTT.